The 7 T cell receptor beta chains reported below all come from one sample, sequenced in a study of CD4 T cells in relation to SARS-CoV-2 and coronaviruses. What these receptors recognize is not known. The unexposed donors gave CD4+ T cells in about 2010-2019, prior to COVID-19. The cells were cultured for about ten days before CD4+ T cells were isolated. This table comes from immunoSEQ multiplex PCR, and its TCRdb copy is limited to in-frame clones, with some not included. The sample has about 29,000 clones, 75% to 80% seen once. Sequencing was done on a sample of CD4+ T cells from PBMCs, cultured in vitro. The origin of the receptors is a human donor in good health.

The chain is built from TRBV2 and TRBJ2-3; D is perhaps TRBD1 (5 bases). Germline V gene lookup returns CDR1 SNHLY and CDR2 FYNNEI. V was trimmed by 8 bases and J by 6 bases, leaving 18 bases between them. The CDR3 runs to 14 residues. CDR3 sequence (DNA): TGTGCCAGCCGGCTGGACACAACCCCCGATACGCAGTATTTT. Encoded protein: CASRLDTTPDTQYF.

This chain connects TRBV18 to TRBJ1-6; 7 bases match TRBD1. The J segment lost 7 bases and the V segment lost 3 bases, leaving 6 bases of the junction unmatched. CDR1 is KGHSH, CDR2 LQKENI, per germline. CDR3 length: 15 amino acids. CDR3 region: CASSPSTGRNSPLHF. CDR3 DNA sequence: TGTGCCAGCTCACCGTCGACAGGGAGAAATTCACCCCTCCACTTT.

A single count supports this clone. The chain has TRBV14 and TRBJ2-3, with D possibly TRBD2 on 6 matching bases. Trimming left V 1 base short and J 0 bases short, with 11 bases between. This CDR3 has 16 amino acids. Germline CDR1 reads SGHDN; CDR2 reads FVKESK. CDR3 in DNA: TGTGCCAGCAGCCAAGGGAGCAGCGGGAGCACAGATACGCAGTATTTT. This codes for CASSQGSSGSTDTQYF.

V usage is TRBV7-2 and J usage is TRBJ1-1; the D is unclear. Germline V gene lookup returns CDR1 SGHTA and CDR2 FQGNSA. The CDR3 length is 12 residues. The germline V and J ends were trimmed by 7 bases and 0 bases, with 6 bases remaining between them. The CDR3 reads CASKPMNTEAFF. The CDR3 DNA sequence: TGTGCCAGCAAACCGATGAACACTGAAGCTTTCTTT.

The DNA for the CDR3 is TGTGCCCTTAATGGGGTCAATCAGCCCCAGCATTTT. The encoded protein is CALNGVNQPQHF. The chain is built from TRBV19 and TRBJ1-5; D is ambiguous. The V gene lost 11 bases and the J gene lost 3 bases, with 11 bases spanning the gap. The CDR3 extends over 12 amino acids. Germline assignment: CDR1 LNHDA and CDR2 SQIVND (reference sequence).

This sequence joins TRBV9 and TRBJ1-6, with a weak D call TRBD1 (5 bases). The CDR3 length is 16 residues. The germline V gene encodes CDR1 SGDLS and CDR2 YYNGEE. With 0 bases removed from V and 10 bases from J, the gap between germline ends came to 17 bases. CDR3 bases: TGTGCCAGCAGCGTAGGTCCGGGACTCACGGGGTCACCCCTCCACTTT. The encoded protein is CASSVGPGLTGSPLHF. Based on the CDR3 plus reference TRBV9 and TRBJ1-6, the full variable domain is DSGVTQTPKHLITATGQRVTLRCSPRSGDLSVYWYQQSLDQGLQFLIQYYNGEERAKGNILERFSAQQFPDLHSELNLSSLELGDSALYFCASSVGPGLTGSPLHFGNGTRLTVT.

This clone was counted a few times. The chain recombines TRBV4-1 with TRBJ1-2; D is ambiguous. V was trimmed by 1 base and J by 1 base, leaving 10 bases between them. CDR1 is MGHRA, CDR2 YSYEKL, per germline. This CDR3 comprises 15 residues. CDR3 nucleotides: TGCGCCAGCAGCCAAGGGACGGGAGATAACTATGGCTACACCTTC. Protein: CASSQGTGDNYGYTF.